This is a list of T cell receptor beta chains from one sample in a study of regulatory T cells in long-lasting Graves disease. TCRdb called the multiplex PCR reads again in MiXCR, with one record for every CDR3 protein. Of around 460,000 distinct CDR3 sequences in the sample, less than 15% were seen once. These data were also filed under a second study, of T cells in Graves' hyperthyroidism and ophthalmopathy.

Sequenced here: peripheral blood mononuclear cells (PBMCs), sampled at new diagnosis, from a patient treated with antithyroid drugs. These receptors were taken from a woman aged 45-65 years with Graves disease. CDR3s leave out the opening cysteine and the closing phenylalanine or tryptophan. Not all rows give a size; the values are once, few, many and, for expanded clones, a class.

TRBJ2-1,TRBV28,.,ASSTGYNLRGLRQASSYNERF
TRBJ1-5,TRBV20-1,many,SAGGRNQPQH
TRBJ2-2,TRBV18,few,ASSPITGQVTGELF
TRBJ2-1,TRBV7-2,few,ASSFSGSNSRNEQF
TRBJ1-5,TRBV7-8,few,ASSTRRSSNQPQH
.,TRBV10-2,.,ASSEGVGRAGETQY
TRBJ2-5,TRBV6-2/TRBV6-3,many,ASSYSSTRQEQY
TRBJ2-3,TRBV9,few,ASSRTPFGGGTGTDTQY
TRBJ2-1,TRBV6-5,many,ASSYQGVSRNNEQF
TRBJ2-7,TRBV6-2/TRBV6-3,many,ASSYFGTYEQY
TRBJ2-3,TRBV28,many,ASSFRQGYGTDTQY
TRBJ1-6,TRBV18,.,ASSPPLKGGYDSPLH
TRBJ2-7,TRBV5-1,few,ASSRAGQGISYEQY
TRBJ1-2,TRBV4-1,.,ASSQDSGTFDYGYT
TRBJ2-1,TRBV2,many,ASSVGVRSYNEQF
.,TRBV6-1,many,ASSEARRDSYEQY
TRBJ2-1,TRBV11-2,.,ASSKTSGRPNEQF
TRBJ1-2,TRBV27,.,ASSSAGVVDYGYT
TRBJ2-1,TRBV11-2,.,ASSLEPGPNEQF
TRBJ2-1,TRBV7-3,many,ASSFTGIPSSYNEQF
TRBJ2-3,TRBV9,.,ASSVVTSGRNTDTQY
TRBJ1-3,TRBV6-5,.,ASSYTTETSGNTIY
TRBJ1-1,TRBV2,many,ASRGDATEAF
TRBJ2-1,TRBV4-1,.,ASRRGLAGVGNEQF
TRBJ2-7,TRBV10-3,.,AISESRTSYEQY
TRBJ1-5,TRBV11-2,.,ASSHGGTGEYQPQH
TRBJ1-5,TRBV28,many,ASSRWNQPQH
TRBJ2-3,TRBV11-2,many,ASSLDLNRQISTDTQY
TRBJ1-5,TRBV3-1,.,ASSWGQGTYQPQH
TRBJ2-7,TRBV10-3,.,AISESTASGTHEQY
TRBJ1-1,TRBV6-1,many,ASRSGGGAF
TRBJ2-3,TRBV5-5,few,ASSSAGGLD
TRBJ2-2,TRBV11-2,many,ASSPQGLPTGELF
TRBJ1-5,TRBV5-6,.,ASSLARDSQPQH
TRBJ1-1,TRBV20-1,many,SASKAGQGTRNTEAF
TRBJ2-3,TRBV5-4,few,ASSSSRLESDTQY
TRBJ1-5,TRBV19,.,ASSMSGPTGQPQH
TRBJ2-2,TRBV2,.,ASNFPMGREIGGELF
TRBJ1-6,TRBV6-1,.,ASRRQGYSPLH
TRBJ2-7,TRBV29-1,few,SVEDPGDRYEQY
TRBJ2-5,TRBV5-1,.,ASSLVAGGLRETQY
TRBJ2-1,TRBV5-1,many,ASSLPSAYEQF